These 28 T cell receptor beta chains came from one sample sequenced in a study of glioma-infiltrating T cells after dendritic cell vaccination. Assay used: immunoSEQ multiplex PCR; TCRdb lists only in-frame clones, some missing. The sample shows roughly 87,000 clones, 75% to 90% of them seen only once. Sample time point: after dendritic cell vaccination, including at tumor progression/relapse. Sequenced here: blood, sampled after dendritic cell vaccination. Receptors were obtained from a human donor with glioblastoma.

The chain employs TRBV19 and TRBJ2-1, with TRBD1 matching over 11 bases. The trim removed 5 bases at V and 3 bases at J, leaving 3 bases unmatched. CDR3 length: 15 amino acids. Germline V gene data show CDR1 as LNHDA and CDR2 as SQIVND (reference sequence). CDR3 residues: CASSAGTGGYNEQFF. The CDR3 DNA reads as TGTGCCAGTAGTGCCGGGACAGGGGGCTACAATGAGCAGTTCTTC.

The J gene is TRBJ1-4, the V gene TRBV13; no firm D call. Trimming pared 7 bases from V and 8 bases from J, leaving 20 bases between. This CDR3 is 15 amino acids long. In germline, CDR1 is PRHDT, CDR2 FYEKMQ (reference sequence). CDR3 nucleotides: TGTGCCAGCAACGTCTACAGTGGAGGTGGCGAAAAACTGTTTTTT. Protein sequence: CASNVYSGGGEKLFF.

The chain joins TRBV5-1 to TRBJ1-1, with D maybe TRBD1 (6 bases). The CDR3 spans 14 residues. CDR1 and CDR2 (germline): SGHRS, YFSETQ. V dropped 3 bases and J dropped 2 bases, with 11 bases sitting between them. The CDR3 spells CASSYQTGNTEAFF. The CDR3 DNA sequence: TGCGCCAGCAGCTACCAGACAGGAAACACTGAAGCTTTCTTT.

The genes are TRBV6-1 and TRBJ1-2; 7 bases match TRBD1. The germline V gene encodes CDR1 MNHNS and CDR2 SASEGT. This CDR3 spans 14 amino acids. V was pared by 1 base and J by 5 bases, with 4 bases of the junction left unmatched. This chain's CDR3 is CASSEGSGGYGYTF. For the CDR3, the DNA is TGTGCCAGCAGTGAAGGCTCAGGGGGTTATGGCTACACCTTC.

The chain combines TRBV18 with TRBJ2-7, with D possibly TRBD1 on 6 matching bases. This CDR3 is built from 15 residues. V was shortened by 2 bases and J by 0 bases, with 11 bases between the two germline ends. Germline CDR1 KGHSH, CDR2 LQKENI. This chain's CDR3 is CASSPNRDTSYEQYF. The CDR3 region has the DNA TGTGCCAGCTCACCAAACCGGGACACCTCCTACGAGCAGTACTTC. Complete variable domain (other parts from reference TRBV18 and TRBJ2-7): NAGVMQNPRHLVRRRGQEARLRCSPMKGHSHVYWYRQLPEEGLKFMVYLQKENIIDESGMPKERFSAEFPKEGPSILRIQQVVRGDSAAYFCASSPNRDTSYEQYFGPGTRLTVT.

The chain recombines TRBV5-1 with TRBJ1-2; a possible D gene is TRBD1 (6 bases). Deletions cut 4 bases from V and 5 bases from J, with 15 bases between. Looked up from germline, CDR1 is SGHRS and CDR2 is YFSETQ. CDR3 length: 14 amino acids. The CDR3 spells CASSGGQGLYGYTF. The CDR3, as DNA: TGCGCCAGCAGCGGTGGTCAGGGGCTATATGGCTACACCTTC.

The CDR3 reads CAWSSQKNEKLFF. CDR3 in DNA: TGTGCCTGGAGTTCGCAGAAGAATGAAAAACTGTTTTTT. The chain uses TRBV30 and TRBJ1-4, with D unresolved. CDR1 is GTSNPN, CDR2 SVGIG, per germline (reference sequence). Trimming left V 2 bases short and J 5 bases short, with 9 bases between. The CDR3 extends over 13 amino acids.

V gene TRBV2 combines with J gene TRBJ2-3; maybe TRBD1 (5 bases). This CDR3 has 13 residues. Germline-derived CDR1 and CDR2 are SNHLY and FYNNEI. Trimming stripped 8 bases from V and 8 bases from J, with 17 bases between. CDR3 bases: TGTGCCAGCGCAAAGGGATCTCAGGGTACGCAGTATTTT. Amino acids: CASAKGSQGTQYF.

J is TRBJ1-2 and V is TRBV27, with TRBD1 as a possible D gene (5 bases). The CDR3 consists of 16 residues. V lost 0 bases and J lost 6, with 17 bases in between. The germline gives CDR1 MNHEY, CDR2 SMNVEV (reference sequence). The CDR3 DNA sequence: TGTGCCAGCAGTTTATCAAGTTTTGCCAGGGAAAATGGCTACACCTTC. This gives the protein CASSLSSFARENGYTF.

V usage is TRBV2 and J usage is TRBJ1-1; TRBD1 matches 8 bases. The CDR3 is 13 amino acids. Trimming took 5 bases from V and 6 from J; bases not matched to a gene: 5. Germline CDR1 SNHLY, CDR2 FYNNEI. For the CDR3, the DNA is TGTGCCAGCAGTAAGGACAGGGAGGCTGAAGCTTTCTTT. It translates to CASSKDREAEAFF.

J is TRBJ2-3 and V is TRBV29-1, with TRBD2 matching over 10 bases. Germline CDR1 and CDR2: SQVTM and ANQGSEA. This CDR3 has 14 residues. V lost 6 bases to trimming and J lost 4 bases; unmatched junction nucleotides: 7. As DNA, the CDR3 is TGCAGCGTCGGGGAGCGGGGGGGATCAGATACGCAGTATTTT. It translates to CSVGERGGSDTQYF.

The rearrangement uses TRBV29-1 and TRBJ2-1; 12 nucleotides agree with TRBD2. This CDR3 has 13 amino acids. V lost 6 bases to trimming and J lost 8 bases; unmatched junction nucleotides: 5. Germline V gene sequence: CDR1 SQVTM, CDR2 ANQGSEA. Here the CDR3 reads CSVGTSGLDEQFF. Written as DNA, the CDR3 is TGCAGCGTCGGGACTAGCGGGCTCGATGAGCAGTTCTTC.

The V gene is TRBV19, the J gene TRBJ1-2; D may be TRBD1 (5 bases). CDR1 is LNHDA, CDR2 SQIVND, per germline (reference sequence). The CDR3 extends over 15 amino acids. The V end was cut by 6 bases, the J end by 5 bases, with 19 bases between. Written as DNA, the CDR3 is TGTGCCAGTAGGACTCCTGGAGGGGCTTATTATGGCTACACCTTC. Translated, it gives CASRTPGGAYYGYTF.

The chain links TRBV5-1 to TRBJ2-1, with 9 positions matching TRBD1. V lost 4 bases and J lost 3; bases outside the gene matches: 5. Germline V gene lookup returns CDR1 SGHRS and CDR2 YFSETQ. This CDR3 is built from 15 residues. This chain's CDR3 is CASSGRTGDYNEQFF. DNA of the CDR3: TGCGCCAGCAGCGGGAGGACAGGGGACTACAATGAGCAGTTCTTC.

The chain has TRBV6-5 and TRBJ1-2; TRBD1 aligns across 8 bases. Germline CDR1 MNHEY, CDR2 SVGAGI. With V trimmed by 6 bases and J by 6 bases, 12 bases remained unmatched. The CDR3 runs 15 residues. CDR3 bases: TGTGCCAGCAGCCAGACAGGGGAGGTTTCCCATGGCTACACCTTC. Translating it yields CASSQTGEVSHGYTF.

As DNA, the CDR3 is TGTGCCAGCAGCTTAGCGAGACAGGGGAAAGAGACCCAGTACTTC. Its translation is CASSLARQGKETQYF. The chain recombines TRBV7-9 with TRBJ2-5; 8 bases are a match to TRBD1. The CDR3 contains 15 residues. The germline gives CDR1 SEHNR, CDR2 FQNEAQ (reference sequence). V lost 0 bases to trimming and J lost 3 bases; unmatched junction nucleotides: 3.

V gene TRBV6-5 combines with J gene TRBJ2-7, with unresolved D. Germline V gives CDR1 MNHEY, CDR2 SVGAGI. V was trimmed by 7 bases and J by 0 bases, leaving 10 bases between them. This CDR3 comprises 13 residues. CDR3 in amino acids: CASTASGSYEQYF. CDR3 nucleotides: TGTGCCAGCACCGCCTCGGGCTCCTACGAGCAGTACTTC.

The J gene is TRBJ1-1, the V gene TRBV19; D may be TRBD1 (6 bases). Germline V lookup: CDR1 LNHDA, CDR2 SQIVND (reference sequence). V shed 4 bases and J shed 2 bases, with 14 bases lying between them. This CDR3 is 15 amino acids long. CDR3 DNA sequence: TGTGCCAGTAGTACGATGAGGACAGATAACACTGAAGCTTTCTTT. Its protein is CASSTMRTDNTEAFF.

The chain employs TRBV19 and TRBJ2-2, with 9 bases identical to TRBD1. Germline loops: CDR1 LNHDA, CDR2 SQIVND (reference sequence). This CDR3 region has 17 residues. V was pared by 4 bases and J by 0 bases, with 6 bases of the junction left unmatched. DNA of the CDR3: TGTGCCAGTAGTAATAAAGGGACAGGGTCGAACACCGGGGAGCTGTTTTTT. Translating gives CASSNKGTGSNTGELFF.

The chain joins TRBV19 to TRBJ2-3; D gene uncertain. This CDR3 has 14 amino acids. Trimming removed 2 bases from V and 2 bases from J, with 8 bases in between. The germline V gene encodes CDR1 LNHDA and CDR2 SQIVND (reference sequence). This CDR3 reads CASSITTYTDTQYF. CDR3 DNA: TGTGCCAGTAGTATAACGACTTACACAGATACGCAGTATTTT.

V usage is TRBV6-5 and J usage is TRBJ2-5; TRBD1 matches 10 bases. The CDR3 is 13 residues long. V lost 6 bases to trimming and J lost 5 bases; unmatched junction nucleotides: 3. In germline, CDR1 is MNHEY, CDR2 SVGAGI. Written as DNA, the CDR3 is TGTGCCAGCAGGGGGACAGGGGTCGAGACCCAGTACTTC. This encodes CASRGTGVETQYF.

This clone showed up just a few times. The chain uses TRBV5-1 and TRBJ2-7; 12 nucleotides agree with TRBD1. The V and J ends lost 3 bases and 7 bases, in that order; junction bases with no gene match: 5. Germline lookup yields CDR1 SGHRS and CDR2 YFSETQ. The length of the CDR3 is 14 residues. CDR3 in DNA: TGCGCCAGCAGCTCCGGGACAGGGGGCTGGGAGCAGTACTTC. This translates into CASSSGTGGWEQYF.

Here the CDR3 DNA reads TGCGCCACCCCCAGCTACCGGGACAGACAAGAGACCCAGTACTTC. It translates to CATPSYRDRQETQYF. The genes are TRBV4-1 and TRBJ2-5, with 7 positions matching TRBD1. The CDR3 is 15 residues long. Trimming removed 10 bases from V and 2 bases from J; junction bases left unmatched: 13. In germline, CDR1 is MGHRA, CDR2 YSYEKL.

This sequence joins TRBV7-9 and TRBJ2-7, with 9 bases identical to TRBD1. CDR3 length: 14 amino acids. CDR1 and CDR2 (germline): SEHNR, FQNEAQ (reference sequence). Trimming at V came to 4 bases and at J to 6 bases, leaving 7 bases not matched to a gene. The CDR3 nucleotides read TGTGCCAGCAGCTCCCGGGACAGGGAAACCGAGCAGTACTTC. Protein product: CASSSRDRETEQYF.

The chain is built from TRBV15 and TRBJ2-2; tentative D call: TRBD1 (5 bases). The CDR3 is 15 residues long. The germline V gene has CDR1 LNHNV and CDR2 YYDKDF (reference sequence). Trimming took off 1 base at V and 1 base at J, with 7 bases between the two ends. In DNA form, the CDR3 reads TGTGCCACCAGCAGAGGCACAGGGAACACCGGGGAGCTGTTTTTT. Protein product: CATSRGTGNTGELFF.

The table lists this clone with a count of one. The J gene is TRBJ2-7, the V gene TRBV15; tentatively, D is TRBD1 (6 bases). Germline CDR1 reads LNHNV; CDR2 reads YYDKDF (reference sequence). There are 13 residues in the CDR3. V lost 3 bases and J lost 5, with 11 bases in between. CDR3 nucleotides: TGTGCCACCAGCAGGAGACAGGATGACGAGCAGTACTTC. Its protein product is CATSRRQDDEQYF.

The V call is TRBV14, the J call TRBJ1-1; D gene unclear. CDR1 is SGHDN, CDR2 FVKESK, per germline. The germline V and J ends were trimmed by 4 bases and 1 base, with 7 bases remaining between them. This CDR3 comprises 13 residues. Here the CDR3 DNA reads TGTGCCAGCAGCCTATCCGGGAACACTGAAGCTTTCTTT. Protein sequence: CASSLSGNTEAFF.

This clone has more than one count but fewer than ten. The chain is built from TRBV27 and TRBJ1-5; D gene ambiguous. Trimming stripped 3 bases from V and 4 bases from J, with 7 bases between. This CDR3 spans 13 amino acids. The germline gives CDR1 MNHEY, CDR2 SMNVEV (reference sequence). The CDR3 region is CASSFAGNQPQHF. The CDR3 nucleotides are TGTGCCAGCAGTTTTGCGGGAAATCAGCCCCAGCATTTT.